What follows are 3 T cell receptor beta chains derived from one specimen sequenced in a study of T cells after yellow fever vaccination. TCRdb re-called the 5' RACE reads through MiXCR, storing one row per CDR3 protein. The table lists 250,000 or so distinct CDR3 sequences, approximately 3.5% of them singletons, with about 19% in the top ten. The sequencing here drew on PBMCs, taken 15 days after the yellow fever booster vaccination. The origin of the receptors is a man between 18 and 35 years old who received the YFV17D yellow fever vaccine.

This clonotype was observed at least ten times. The chain links TRBV4-3 to TRBJ2-7; a weak D match, TRBD2 (6 bases). Per the germline V gene, CDR1 is LGHNA and CDR2 is YSLEER. V lost 0 bases to trimming and J lost 3 bases, with 15 bases between them. The CDR3 runs 16 residues. CDR3 in DNA: TGCGCCAGCAGCCAAGATCCTCTGAGGAGGGTCTACGAGCAGTACTTC. It yields the protein CASSQDPLRRVYEQYF.

This clonotype occurred many times. The chain joins TRBV5-1 to TRBJ1-2, with TRBD1 identical over 7 bases. The CDR3 consists of 13 residues. Looked up from germline, CDR1 is SGHRS and CDR2 is YFSETQ. Trimming removed 5 bases from V and 5 bases from J; junction bases left unmatched: 6. CDR3 sequence reads: CASSLDRAYGYTF. In DNA form, the CDR3 reads TGCGCCAGCAGTCTCGACAGGGCGTATGGCTACACCTTC.

At least ten counts were recorded for this clonotype. V gene TRBV4-3 combines with J gene TRBJ2-4; D possibly corresponds to TRBD1 (6 bases). The ends were cut back, 2 bases at V and 7 bases at J, with 12 bases in the middle. Germline CDR1 reads LGHNA; CDR2 reads YSLEER. CDR3 size: 14 residues. Here the CDR3 DNA reads TGCGCCAGCAGCCAATCCCCAGGGGACAACATTCAGTACTTC. As protein: CASSQSPGDNIQYF.